Listed below are T cell receptor beta chains from one sample, sequenced in a study of blood T cell repertoires in COVID-19. Generated by immunoSEQ multiplex PCR, the TCRdb table keeps only in-frame clones and is missing some. The table lists 150,000 to 200,000 clones, around 80% of them singletons. Sequencing was performed on PBMCs or T cells enriched from blood (not recorded which). All receptors derive from a man in his forties or fifties who had recovered from COVID-19. Each CDR3 is given with its conserved first and last residue. D genes are given only for firm matches. Clone size is not always given. Where it is, it says once, few, many or a class for expanded clones.

size: .; length: 14; D: .; J: TRBJ1-1; V: TRBV5-6; DNA: TGTGCCAGCTCCCCTTGGGGAAGGGGCACTGAAGCTTTCTTT; CDR3: CASSPWGRGTEAFF
size: many; length: 16; D: TRBD1; J: TRBJ2-3; V: TRBV5-6; DNA: TGTGCCAGCAGCTTGAGGGACAGGGGAAGCACAGATACGCAGTATTTT; CDR3: CASSLRDRGSTDTQYF
size: .; length: 19; D: TRBD2; J: TRBJ2-1; V: TRBV7-9; DNA: TGTGCCAGCAGCTTAGGTCTACTAGCGGGGGTCCTGTCCTACAATGAGCAGTTCTTC; CDR3: CASSLGLLAGVLSYNEQFF
size: .; length: 15; D: TRBD2; J: TRBJ2-1; V: TRBV10-2; DNA: TGCGCCAGTAAGGTCGGCGGGGGGTGGGCCAATGAGCAGTTCTTC; CDR3: CASKVGGGWANEQFF
size: .; length: 11; D: .; J: TRBJ2-7; V: TRBV6-6; DNA: TGTGCCAGCGACACCTCCTACGAGCAGTACTTC; CDR3: CASDTSYEQYF
size: .; length: 16; D: TRBD1; J: TRBJ2-7; V: TRBV15; DNA: TGTGCCACCAGCAGAGATAGGTCAGGGGGCGGCTACGAGCAGTACTTC; CDR3: CATSRDRSGGGYEQYF
size: .; length: 19; D: TRBD1; J: TRBJ1-3; V: TRBV3-1/TRBV3-2; DNA: TGTGCCAGCAGCCTCGGGACAGGGACATTGCGGGACTCTGGAAACACCATATATTTT; CDR3: CASSLGTGTLRDSGNTIYF
size: .; length: 14; D: TRBD1; J: TRBJ2-7; V: TRBV19; DNA: TGTGCCAGTAGTGCCGGGACAGGCACCTACGAGCAGTACTTC; CDR3: CASSAGTGTYEQYF
size: .; length: 10; D: .; J: TRBJ2-3; V: TRBV20-1; DNA: TGCAGTGCTAGCAGTTATACGCAGTATTTT; CDR3: CSASSYTQYF
size: once; length: 14; D: .; J: TRBJ1-6; V: TRBV7-3; DNA: TGTGCCAGCAGCGAAAGTAGGGGGAATTCACCCCTCCACTTT; CDR3: CASSESRGNSPLHF
size: .; length: 15; D: TRBD1; J: TRBJ1-5; V: TRBV5-5; DNA: TGTGCCAGCAGCTTGGCCTGGGACAGGGCTCAGCCCCAGCATTTT; CDR3: CASSLAWDRAQPQHF
size: once; length: 18; D: TRBD1; J: TRBJ1-5; V: TRBV19; DNA: TGTGCCAGTAGTATAGAGGGACAGAAGGTTGGTCGCAATCAGCCCCAGCATTTT; CDR3: CASSIEGQKVGRNQPQHF
size: .; length: 16; D: TRBD1; J: TRBJ1-1; V: TRBV27; DNA: TGTGCCAGCAGTTTCCTCCAGACAGGGGGATACACTGAAGCTTTCTTT; CDR3: CASSFLQTGGYTEAFF
size: .; length: 13; D: .; J: TRBJ1-1; V: TRBV6-5; DNA: TGTGCCGCCCCAGGGGACATGAACACTGAAGCTTTCTTT; CDR3: CAAPGDMNTEAFF
size: .; length: 16; D: .; J: TRBJ2-2; V: TRBV11-1; DNA: TGTGCCAGCAGCTTAGGGGGCGCGGGGCACACCGGGGAGCTGTTTTTT; CDR3: CASSLGGAGHTGELFF
size: .; length: 14; D: .; J: TRBJ1-3; V: TRBV7-2; DNA: TGTGCCAGCAGCTTAGAGGCAGGGGGAAACACCATATATTTT; CDR3: CASSLEAGGNTIYF
size: few; length: 12; D: TRBD1; J: TRBJ2-1; V: TRBV19; DNA: TGTGCCAGTAGTGACAGGGTTGGTGAGCAGTTCTTC; CDR3: CASSDRVGEQFF
size: .; length: 15; D: .; J: TRBJ2-6; V: TRBV7-2; DNA: TGTGCCAGCAGCCCACAGGGCTCCGGGGCCAACGTCCTGACTTTC; CDR3: CASSPQGSGANVLTF
size: .; length: 13; D: TRBD1; J: TRBJ1-4; V: TRBV2; DNA: TGTGCCAGCAGAGGACAGGGAGCGGAAAAACTGTTTTTT; CDR3: CASRGQGAEKLFF
size: .; length: 17; D: .; J: TRBJ1-4; V: TRBV7-5; DNA: TGTGCCAGAAGCTTTTCGGGGTCGTCATGGAGAGATGAAAAACTGTTTTTT; CDR3: CARSFSGSSWRDEKLFF
size: once; length: 10; D: .; J: TRBJ1-1; V: TRBV29-1; DNA: TGCAGCGTATTGCAGATTGAAGCTTTCTTT; CDR3: CSVLQIEAFF
size: few; length: 12; D: TRBD2; J: TRBJ2-3; V: TRBV5-6; DNA: TGTGCCAGCAGGAGGACTAGCGTTACGCAGTATTTT; CDR3: CASRRTSVTQYF
size: .; length: 19; D: TRBD2; J: TRBJ2-2; V: TRBV3-1/TRBV3-2; DNA: TGTGCCAGCAGCCCTCCCCCGTTACTAGCGGGGTCCATGGGCGGGGAGCTGTTTTTT; CDR3: CASSPPPLLAGSMGGELFF
size: many; length: 13; D: .; J: TRBJ1-2; V: TRBV4-1; DNA: TGCGCCAGCAGCCAATTAGGGGTGTATGGCTACACCTTC; CDR3: CASSQLGVYGYTF
size: .; length: 15; D: .; J: TRBJ1-1; V: TRBV11-2; DNA: TGTGCCGTCCCTATGAGCAGCCGAGAGGGCACTGAAGCTTTCTTT; CDR3: CAVPMSSREGTEAFF
size: .; length: 15; D: TRBD1; J: TRBJ1-1; V: TRBV10-3; DNA: TGTGCCATTTCCCGACTGGGACAGAGGGACCCTGAAGCTTTCTTT; CDR3: CAISRLGQRDPEAFF